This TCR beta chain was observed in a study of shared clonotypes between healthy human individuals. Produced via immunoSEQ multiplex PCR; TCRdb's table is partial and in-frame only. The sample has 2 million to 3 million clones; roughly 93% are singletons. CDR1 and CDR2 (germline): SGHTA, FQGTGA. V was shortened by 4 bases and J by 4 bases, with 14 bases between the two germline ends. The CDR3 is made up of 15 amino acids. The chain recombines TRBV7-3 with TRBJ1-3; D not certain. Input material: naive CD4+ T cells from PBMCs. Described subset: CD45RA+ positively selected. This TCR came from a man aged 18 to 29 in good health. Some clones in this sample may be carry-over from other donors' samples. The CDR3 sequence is CASSSAGGVGNTIYF. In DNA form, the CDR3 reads TGTGCCAGCAGCTCGGCGGGCGGGGTCGGAAACACCATATATTTT.